These T cell receptor beta chains were read from a single sample in a study of blood T cell repertoires in COVID-19. Method: immunoSEQ multiplex PCR; TCRdb's copy keeps in-frame clones and lacks some. Of approximately 310,000 clones in the sample, roughly 84% were seen once. Sequencing was performed on peripheral blood. These receptors were collected from a man aged 50 to 59 with active or convalescent COVID-19. Each CDR3 is given with its conserved first and last residue. The D gene is left open where the match is weak. Size is stated for part of the rows, as once, few or many counts, or as a class when the clone is expanded.

v_gene: TRBV11-2; j_gene: TRBJ2-7; d_gene: TRBD2; abundance: .; CDR3nt: TGTGCCAGCAGCTCAGGACTAGCTAACGAGCAGTACTTC; CDR3aa: CASSSGLANEQYF
v_gene: TRBV2; j_gene: TRBJ1-3; d_gene: .; abundance: .; CDR3nt: TGTGCCAGCGGACAGTATGGAAACACCATATATTTT; CDR3aa: CASGQYGNTIYF
v_gene: TRBV19; j_gene: TRBJ2-7; d_gene: .; abundance: .; CDR3nt: TGTGCCAGTAGTATAGGTCCGGGGTACGAGCAGTACTTC; CDR3aa: CASSIGPGYEQYF
v_gene: TRBV28; j_gene: TRBJ2-5; d_gene: TRBD2; abundance: .; CDR3nt: TGTGCCAGCAGTTTCATAAGGGAGGGTGGAGAGACCCAGTACTTC; CDR3aa: CASSFIREGGETQYF
v_gene: TRBV18; j_gene: TRBJ1-6; d_gene: .; abundance: few; CDR3nt: TGTGCCAGCTCACCATCAGGGTATGATTCACCCCTCCACTTT; CDR3aa: CASSPSGYDSPLHF
v_gene: TRBV19; j_gene: TRBJ2-7; d_gene: .; abundance: few; CDR3nt: TGTGCCAGTAGTATAATCGGTTCGGACGAGCAGTACTTC; CDR3aa: CASSIIGSDEQYF
v_gene: TRBV2; j_gene: TRBJ2-7; d_gene: .; abundance: .; CDR3nt: TGTGCCAGCACGGACTATTACTCCTACGAGCAGTACTTC; CDR3aa: CASTDYYSYEQYF
v_gene: TRBV27; j_gene: TRBJ2-2; d_gene: .; abundance: .; CDR3nt: TGTGCCAGCAGTTGGGCTCGGGATCACACCGGGGAGCTGTTTTTT; CDR3aa: CASSWARDHTGELFF
v_gene: TRBV24-1; j_gene: TRBJ1-2; d_gene: TRBD1; abundance: .; CDR3nt: TGTGCCACCAGTGATTTTGCGGACAGGGGCGGCTACACCTTC; CDR3aa: CATSDFADRGGYTF
v_gene: TRBV4-2; j_gene: TRBJ1-4; d_gene: .; abundance: .; CDR3nt: TGTGCCAGCAGCCAAGATAAGCCGCATACAACTAATGAAAAACTGTTTTTT; CDR3aa: CASSQDKPHTTNEKLFF
v_gene: TRBV10-3; j_gene: TRBJ1-1; d_gene: TRBD1; abundance: .; CDR3nt: TGTGCCAGCAGGGAGACAGGGATGAACACTGAAGCTTTCTTT; CDR3aa: CASRETGMNTEAFF
v_gene: TRBV11-2; j_gene: TRBJ1-4; d_gene: .; abundance: few; CDR3nt: TGTGCCAGCAGCCACCAAGGGGGTTTTGAAAAACTGTTTTTT; CDR3aa: CASSHQGGFEKLFF
v_gene: TRBV4-2; j_gene: TRBJ2-5; d_gene: TRBD2; abundance: .; CDR3nt: TGTGCCAGCAGCCCAGGACTAGCGGGGGGACCTTACCAAGAGACCCAGTACTTC; CDR3aa: CASSPGLAGGPYQETQYF
v_gene: TRBV7-3; j_gene: TRBJ2-3; d_gene: TRBD2; abundance: .; CDR3nt: TGTGCCAGCAGCCCTCAGGGAGGGAGGGATACGCAGTATTTT; CDR3aa: CASSPQGGRDTQYF
v_gene: TRBV30; j_gene: TRBJ1-5; d_gene: .; abundance: .; CDR3nt: TGTGCCTGGAGTTTCGAGGGGGAGGGTCAGCCCCAGCATTTT; CDR3aa: CAWSFEGEGQPQHF
v_gene: TRBV19; j_gene: TRBJ1-2; d_gene: .; abundance: .; CDR3nt: TGTGCCGCACAGGGCAACTATGGCTACACCTTC; CDR3aa: CAAQGNYGYTF
v_gene: TRBV18; j_gene: TRBJ1-1; d_gene: .; abundance: .; CDR3nt: TGTGCCAGCTCTCAAGGGACATACACTGAAGCTTTCTTT; CDR3aa: CASSQGTYTEAFF
v_gene: TRBV19; j_gene: TRBJ2-7; d_gene: TRBD1; abundance: .; CDR3nt: TGTGCCAGTAGTATCGCGGGACAGGCCTACGAGCAGTACTTC; CDR3aa: CASSIAGQAYEQYF
v_gene: TRBV12-3/TRBV12-4; j_gene: TRBJ1-2; d_gene: .; abundance: .; CDR3nt: TGTGCCAGCAGTTTAATGGGCGGCTACACCTTC; CDR3aa: CASSLMGGYTF
v_gene: TRBV5-4; j_gene: TRBJ2-7; d_gene: TRBD1; abundance: once; CDR3nt: TGTGCCAGCAGCTTCGGGACAGGGGACCGCGAGCAGTACTTC; CDR3aa: CASSFGTGDREQYF
v_gene: TRBV5-1; j_gene: TRBJ2-7; d_gene: .; abundance: once; CDR3nt: TGCGCCAGCAGCTTGACCGGGGGTAAGGGGCAGTACTTC; CDR3aa: CASSLTGGKGQYF
v_gene: TRBV11-2; j_gene: TRBJ2-7; d_gene: TRBD1; abundance: .; CDR3nt: TGTGCCAGCAGCTCGGGACAGGGTCGCTACGAGCAGTACTTC; CDR3aa: CASSSGQGRYEQYF
v_gene: TRBV18; j_gene: TRBJ1-1; d_gene: .; abundance: .; CDR3nt: TGTGCCAGCTCAGGGACATCTAGGACTGAAGCTTTCTTT; CDR3aa: CASSGTSRTEAFF
v_gene: TRBV6-5; j_gene: TRBJ1-2; d_gene: TRBD1; abundance: .; CDR3nt: TGTGCCAGCAGTCCGGGACAGCTCAACTATGGCTACACCTTC; CDR3aa: CASSPGQLNYGYTF
v_gene: TRBV5-1; j_gene: TRBJ2-2; d_gene: TRBD2; abundance: .; CDR3nt: TGCGCCAGCAGCCAAACTAGCGGGAGGGCCGGCGGGGAGCTGTTTTTT; CDR3aa: CASSQTSGRAGGELFF
v_gene: TRBV19; j_gene: TRBJ1-3; d_gene: TRBD1; abundance: .; CDR3nt: TGTGCCAGTAGTATTTTGGACAGGGGGTCCGGAAACACCATATATTTT; CDR3aa: CASSILDRGSGNTIYF
v_gene: TRBV27; j_gene: TRBJ1-1; d_gene: .; abundance: .; CDR3nt: TGTGCCAGCAGTCCACTGACAGCCCCGAACACTGAAGCTTTCTTT; CDR3aa: CASSPLTAPNTEAFF
v_gene: TRBV5-1; j_gene: TRBJ2-1; d_gene: .; abundance: .; CDR3nt: TGCGCCAGCAGCTTACTGACAGACAATGAGCAGTTCTTC; CDR3aa: CASSLLTDNEQFF
v_gene: TRBV25-1; j_gene: TRBJ2-7; d_gene: TRBD2; abundance: .; CDR3nt: TGTGCCAGCAGACCTAGCGGGAGGGCCGGCGAGCAGTACTTC; CDR3aa: CASRPSGRAGEQYF
v_gene: TRBV7-9; j_gene: TRBJ2-6; d_gene: .; abundance: .; CDR3nt: TGTGCCAGCAGCCGGGTTAGCGGGGCCAACGTCCTGACTTTC; CDR3aa: CASSRVSGANVLTF
v_gene: TRBV19; j_gene: TRBJ1-4; d_gene: .; abundance: .; CDR3nt: TGTGCCAGTAGCGCAACTAATGAAAAACTGTTTTTT; CDR3aa: CASSATNEKLFF
v_gene: TRBV30; j_gene: TRBJ1-4; d_gene: TRBD1; abundance: .; CDR3nt: TGTGCCTGGAAGGACAGGGGGGGGATTAAGCTGTTTTTT; CDR3aa: CAWKDRGGIKLFF
v_gene: TRBV29-1; j_gene: TRBJ1-1; d_gene: .; abundance: .; CDR3nt: TGCAGCGTTGAACTGGGCAGTCCTTACACTGAAGCTTTCTTT; CDR3aa: CSVELGSPYTEAFF
v_gene: TRBV5-1; j_gene: TRBJ2-2; d_gene: TRBD1; abundance: .; CDR3nt: TGCGCCAGCAGCCGGACGCTGACAGGGGGCAACACCGGGGAGCTGTTTTTT; CDR3aa: CASSRTLTGGNTGELFF
v_gene: TRBV28; j_gene: TRBJ1-5; d_gene: .; abundance: many; CDR3nt: TGTGCCAGCAGTCGGGGGCCCCAGCATTTT; CDR3aa: CASSRGPQHF